This TCR beta chain was observed in a study of T cell changes during pregnancy in multiple sclerosis. Here immunoSEQ multiplex PCR was the method, and the copy in TCRdb shows in-frame clones only, minus some. Of about 64,000 clones in the sample, roughly 92% were seen once. The CDR3 length is 15 residues. Germline lookup yields CDR1 ENHRY and CDR2 SYGVKD. V was pared by 0 bases and J by 10 bases, with 16 bases between. The starting material was peripheral blood, obtained in the second trimester of pregnancy. This sequence joins TRBV10-3 and TRBJ2-1, with D possibly being TRBD2 (5 bases). This receptor was obtained from a female donor with multiple sclerosis, enrolled in a pregnancy study. CDR3 sequence (DNA): TGTGCCATCAGTGAGTCCGCGGGTCTGGTTGGCGAGCAGTTCTTC. The encoded protein is CAISESAGLVGEQFF.